A single T cell receptor (beta chain) is shown here with its context. No antigen is known for it. Investigators reverse transcribed all isolated RNA, so they sequenced expressed TCRB transcripts. Measured with immunoSEQ multiplex PCR; TCRdb has only the in-frame clones, and not every one. Found here are a few hundred thousand clones, around 20% of them singletons; the top ten hold around 0.04%. The data derive from a study of beta chain features in type 1 diabetes. Study-wide results and limits: Equally in patients and controls, PCR might preferentially amplify shorter templates. Shorter TCRB CDR3s, moderately but significantly so, were found in Type 1 diabetes patients in all four CD4+ subsets. Comparison showed that naive, central memory and Treg TCRB repertoires appeared more similar among patients than among healthy donors.

After removal of 4 bases from V and 3 bases from J, the junction contained 8 bases not matched to a gene. The CDR3 loop spans 15 amino acids. CDR1 GTSNPN and CDR2 SVGIG come from the germline V gene (reference sequence). Sample: naive CD4+ T cells from blood. The J gene is TRBJ2-2, the V gene TRBV30; 7 positions match TRBD1. The receptor was derived from a woman between 18 and 29 years old in good health. For the CDR3, the DNA is TGTGCCTGGAAAAACAGGGGAAGGCACACCGGGGAGCTGTTTTTT. It specifies CAWKNRGRHTGELFF.